The 10 T cell receptor beta chains presented below share a single source sample, sequenced in a study of control samples from healthy donors and cancer patients (dated by TCRdb to between 2020 and 2021). The method was the immunoSEQ multiplex PCR assay. TCRdb took over this immuneACCESS table, retaining in-frame rearrangements with V and J assigned. Such tables are incomplete; in checked studies, under half of the missing clones stem from an unresolved V gene, and the remainder is unexplained. This sample comprises some 120,000 clones, roughly 90% of them detected only once. Jointly, the top ten make up over 2% of the sample. The sequenced sample was blood. These receptors were obtained from a man aged 18-30 years in good health.

The rearrangement uses TRBV3-1 (or the pseudogene TRBV3-2) and TRBJ2-5; D not certain. CDR3 length equals 12 residues. Germline loops: CDR1 LGHDT, CDR2 YNNKEL (reference sequence). V lost 4 bases and J 3 bases, leaving 6 bases between the germline ends. CDR3 nucleotides: TGTGCCAGCAGCCGAATGAAAGAGACCCAGTACTTC. Protein product: CASSRMKETQYF.

In DNA, the CDR3 is TGCGCCAGCAGCCAAGAATTGGTGGGATGGGGGGTCAGCACAGATACGCAGTATTTT. Translation: CASSQELVGWGVSTDTQYF. This chain links TRBV4-3 with TRBJ2-3; the D gene is possibly TRBD2 (6 bases). The germline V gene has CDR1 LGHNA and CDR2 YSLEER. The CDR3 loop spans 19 amino acids. The ends were cut back, 0 bases at V and 0 bases at J, with 19 bases in the middle.

J is TRBJ1-2 and V is TRBV6-5; 12 bases are a match to TRBD1. CDR1 and CDR2 from the germline V gene are MNHEY and SVGAGI. The V segment lost 7 bases and the J segment 6 bases; nucleotides outside the gene matches: 6. The CDR3 is 14 amino acids. The CDR3 bases are TGTGCCAGCACCAGGGGACAGGGGGCGAATGGCTACACCTTC. This sequence encodes CASTRGQGANGYTF.

This chain uses TRBV10-2 with TRBJ1-4; D remains ambiguous. The CDR3 is made up of 16 amino acids. V was trimmed by 0 bases and J by 5 bases, leaving 13 bases between them. In germline, CDR1 is WSHSY, CDR2 SAAADI. CDR3 amino acids: CASSESVGRGNEKLFF. Here the CDR3 DNA reads TGCGCCAGCAGTGAGTCGGTGGGCCGGGGAAATGAAAAACTGTTTTTT.

This chain links TRBV19 with TRBJ1-5, with 8 bases that match TRBD1. The CDR3 extends over 16 amino acids. CDR1 is LNHDA and CDR2 is SQIVND in the germline V gene (reference sequence). Unmatched junction bases numbered 10, after V lost 4 bases and J lost 5 bases. The CDR3 loop reads CASSTPRGQGDQPQHF. Written as DNA, the CDR3 is TGTGCCAGTAGTACTCCCAGGGGGCAGGGGGATCAGCCCCAGCATTTT.

This clone was seen just once. CDR3 sequence: CASGDGRLTDTQYF. CDR3 sequence (DNA): TGCGCCAGCGGAGACGGTCGGTTAACAGATACGCAGTATTTT. The V gene is TRBV5-1, the J gene TRBJ2-3; D is ambiguous. The CDR3 is 14 amino acids. Trimming took off 7 bases at V and 3 bases at J, with 15 bases between the two ends. Looked up from germline, CDR1 is SGHRS and CDR2 is YFSETQ. Based on the CDR3 plus reference TRBV5-1 and TRBJ2-3, the full variable domain is KAGVTQTPRYLIKTRGQQVTLSCSPISGHRSVSWYQQTPGQGLQFLFEYFSETQRNKGNFPGRFSGRQFSNSRSEMNVSTLELGDSALYLCASGDGRLTDTQYFGPGTRLTVL.

The J gene is TRBJ1-1, the V gene TRBV13, with D possibly matching TRBD1 (5 bases). V lost 5 bases, J lost 6 bases, and 10 bases lay in between. The CDR3 is 12 residues long. Germline V gives CDR1 PRHDT, CDR2 FYEKMQ (reference sequence). The DNA of the CDR3 is TGTGCCAGCAGCAAGAGGGGATCTGAAGCTTTCTTT. Amino acid sequence: CASSKRGSEAFF.

The sample holds a few counts of this clone. The rearrangement joins TRBV4-1 to TRBJ1-6; TRBD1 matches at 12 bases. V dropped 5 bases and J dropped 10; count of bases not matched to a gene: 3. The CDR3 totals 14 residues. The germline V gene encodes CDR1 MGHRA and CDR2 YSYEKL. DNA for the CDR3: TGCGCCAGCAGCACGGGACAGGGGGCCTCACCCCTCCACTTT. Amino acids: CASSTGQGASPLHF.

The chain employs TRBV18 and TRBJ2-3, with D maybe TRBD2 (5 bases). Germline values: CDR1 KGHSH, CDR2 LQKENI. Trimming stripped 6 bases from V and 3 bases from J, with 16 bases between. This CDR3 spans 15 amino acids. Here the CDR3 DNA reads TGTGCCAGCTCCAGTCAAGGGAGAGCGACAGATACGCAGTATTTT. Its protein product is CASSSQGRATDTQYF.

V and J are TRBV5-8 and TRBJ1-3; TRBD1 aligns across 7 bases. CDR1 and CDR2 (germline): SGHTS, YDEGEE. The CDR3 length is 13 residues. V trimming: 4 bases; J trimming: 5 bases; junction bases outside the gene matches: 3. The CDR3 is CASSATGRNTIYF. The DNA of the CDR3 is TGTGCCAGCAGCGCGACAGGGAGAAACACCATATATTTT.